Reported below is one T cell receptor beta chain. One base away lies a much larger clone, so this may be a sequencing read error. The V gene's germline CDR1 is MNHNS and CDR2 SASEGT. This CDR3 is 12 amino acids long. The sample comes from a study of regulatory T cells in long-lasting Graves disease. Sequencing libraries for TCR beta were prepared with iRepertoire HTBI primers and Arm-PCR of CDR3 regions. TCRdb reprocessed the multiplex PCR reads via MiXCR and lists one record per CDR3 protein. The sample records 450,000 to 700,000 distinct CDR3 sequences, about 13% being singletons. Indicated time point: newly diagnosed GD, antithyroid drugs for less than 3 months. Extracted RNA from PBMCs served as the source of the TCR library. These data were also filed under a second study, of T cells in Graves' hyperthyroidism and ophthalmopathy. From that report: Ophthalmopathy cases were set apart from stable hyperthyroidism by a 13 V-J model. For ophthalmopathy, model prediction preceded onset by a median roughly 6.3 months.

The chain carries TRBV6-1 and TRBJ2-5; D is possibly TRBD1 or TRBD2 (5 bases each). Sequences were derived from peripheral blood mononuclear cells (PBMCs), sampled at new diagnosis, from a patient treated with antithyroid drugs. The TCR was taken from a man aged 25 to 40 with Graves disease. CDR3 sequence (DNA): TGTGCCAGCAATCCCGGCAGGGAGACCCAGCACTTC. Its translation: CASNPGRETQHF.